Sequencing of this TCR beta chain was carried out in a study of graft-versus-host responses after intestinal transplantation. On the study more broadly: Recipients had multivisceral, liver-intestinal, or isolated intestinal transplants.

Generated by immunoSEQ multiplex PCR, the TCRdb table keeps only in-frame clones and is missing some. The data show around 110,000 clones, around nine tenths seen once. This CDR3 spans 13 amino acids. V was shortened by 3 bases and J by 7 bases, with 12 bases between the two germline ends. Germline V gene data show CDR1 as MNHEY and CDR2 as SMNVEV (reference sequence). Findings and caveats of the study: Graft-donor T cell macrochimerism in patients accompanied high graft-versus-host to host-versus-graft clonal ratios in allografts. Among recipient marrow samples, GvH clones were found; some appeared first in ileum or blood. Declines in HvG clones occurring early post-transplant were associated with peak circulating GvH clone levels.

As regards this clone: Its cognate antigen is unknown.

The sequence was obtained from a human donor who received an intestinal transplant. The rearrangement uses TRBV27 and TRBJ1-2, with a possible D match to TRBD1 (6 bases). The sample was unstimulated CD4+ T cells sorted from spleen or lymph node cells, taken before intestinal transplant. This CDR3 reads CASSLRGFGGYTF. The CDR3 DNA reads TGTGCCAGCAGTTTGAGGGGGTTCGGTGGCTACACCTTC.